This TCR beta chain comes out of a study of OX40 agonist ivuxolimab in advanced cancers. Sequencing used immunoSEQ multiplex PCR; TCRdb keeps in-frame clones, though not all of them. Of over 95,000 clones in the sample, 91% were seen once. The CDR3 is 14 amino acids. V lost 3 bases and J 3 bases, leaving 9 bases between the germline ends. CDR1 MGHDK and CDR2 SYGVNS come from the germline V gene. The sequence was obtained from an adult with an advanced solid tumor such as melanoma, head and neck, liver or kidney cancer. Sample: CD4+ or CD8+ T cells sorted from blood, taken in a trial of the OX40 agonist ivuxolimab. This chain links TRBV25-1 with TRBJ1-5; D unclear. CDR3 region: CASSDTRTNQPQHF. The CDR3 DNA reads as TGTGCCAGCAGTGATACTCGGACCAATCAGCCCCAGCATTTT. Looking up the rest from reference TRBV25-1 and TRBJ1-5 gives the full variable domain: EADIYQTPRYLVIGTGKKITLECSQTMGHDKMYWYQQDPGMELHLIHYSYGVNSTEKGDLSSESTVSRIRTEHFPLTLESARPSHTSQYLCASSDTRTNQPQHFGDGTRLSIL.